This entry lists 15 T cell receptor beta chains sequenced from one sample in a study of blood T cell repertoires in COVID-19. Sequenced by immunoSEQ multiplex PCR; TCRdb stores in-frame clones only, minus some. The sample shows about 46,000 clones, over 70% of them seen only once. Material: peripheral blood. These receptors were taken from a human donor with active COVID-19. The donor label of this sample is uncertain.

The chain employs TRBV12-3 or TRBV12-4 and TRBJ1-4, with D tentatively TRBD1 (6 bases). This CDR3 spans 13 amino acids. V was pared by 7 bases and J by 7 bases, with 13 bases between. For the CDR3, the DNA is TGTGCCAGCACCCAACAGGGTTTTGAAAAACTGTTTTTT. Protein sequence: CASTQQGFEKLFF.

The CDR3 DNA reads as TGTGCCAGCAGCTCAAGAGGCAGGAGGGATCAGCCCCAGCATTTT. This translates into CASSSRGRRDQPQHF. The chain combines TRBV7-2 with TRBJ1-5; unclear D gene. V dropped 4 bases and J dropped 5 bases, with 15 bases sitting between them. This CDR3 comprises 15 residues. The germline gives CDR1 SGHTA, CDR2 FQGNSA.

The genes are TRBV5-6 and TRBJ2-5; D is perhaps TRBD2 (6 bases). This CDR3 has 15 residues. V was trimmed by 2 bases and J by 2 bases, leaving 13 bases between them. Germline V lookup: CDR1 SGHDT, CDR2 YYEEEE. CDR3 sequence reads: CASSFGARGQETQYF. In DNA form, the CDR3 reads TGTGCCAGCAGCTTCGGGGCGCGGGGACAAGAGACCCAGTACTTC.

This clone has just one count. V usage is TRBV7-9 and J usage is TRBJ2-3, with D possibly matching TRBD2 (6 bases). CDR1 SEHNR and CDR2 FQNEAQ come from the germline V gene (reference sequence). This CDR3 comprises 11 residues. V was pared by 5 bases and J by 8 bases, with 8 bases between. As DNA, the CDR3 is TGTGCCAGCAGCCCGGAGGGTACGCAGTATTTT. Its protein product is CASSPEGTQYF.

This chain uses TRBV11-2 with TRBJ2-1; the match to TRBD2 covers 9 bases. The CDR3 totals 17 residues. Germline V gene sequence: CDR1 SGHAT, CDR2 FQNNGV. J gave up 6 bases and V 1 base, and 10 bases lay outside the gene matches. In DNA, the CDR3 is TGTGCCAGCAGCTTAGGTGCTAGCGGGAACTGGTTCAATGAGCAGTTCTTC. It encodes CASSLGASGNWFNEQFF. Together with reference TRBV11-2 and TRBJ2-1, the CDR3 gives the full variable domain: EAGVAQSPRYKIIEKRQSVAFWCNPISGHATLYWYQQILGQGPKLLIQFQNNGVVDDSQLPKDRFSAERLKGVDSTLKIQPAKLEDSAVYLCASSLGASGNWFNEQFFGPGTRLTVL.

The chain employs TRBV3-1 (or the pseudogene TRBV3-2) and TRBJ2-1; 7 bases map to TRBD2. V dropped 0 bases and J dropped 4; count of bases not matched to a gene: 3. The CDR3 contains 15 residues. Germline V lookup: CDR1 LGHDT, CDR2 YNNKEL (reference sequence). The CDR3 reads CASSQDRGEYNEQFF. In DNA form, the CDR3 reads TGTGCCAGCAGCCAAGACCGGGGGGAATACAATGAGCAGTTCTTC.

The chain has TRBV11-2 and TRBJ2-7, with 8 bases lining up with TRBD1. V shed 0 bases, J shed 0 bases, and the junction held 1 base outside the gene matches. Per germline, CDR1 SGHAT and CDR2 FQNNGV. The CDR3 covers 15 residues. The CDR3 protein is CASSLDGQGSYEQYF. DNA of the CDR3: TGTGCCAGCAGCTTAGATGGACAGGGCTCCTACGAGCAGTACTTC. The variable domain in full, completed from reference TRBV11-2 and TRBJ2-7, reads EAGVAQSPRYKIIEKRQSVAFWCNPISGHATLYWYQQILGQGPKLLIQFQNNGVVDDSQLPKDRFSAERLKGVDSTLKIQPAKLEDSAVYLCASSLDGQGSYEQYFGPGTRLTVT.

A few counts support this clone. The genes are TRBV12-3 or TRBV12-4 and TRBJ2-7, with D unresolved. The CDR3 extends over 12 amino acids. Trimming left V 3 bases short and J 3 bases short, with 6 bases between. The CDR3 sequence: CASSLAHYEQYF. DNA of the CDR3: TGTGCCAGCAGTTTGGCCCACTACGAGCAGTACTTC.

The CDR3 DNA follows: TGCGCCAGCAGCGTCATGGGGTCAGGGGATGAAAAACTGTTTTTT. Protein: CASSVMGSGDEKLFF. This rearrangement joins TRBV5-1 to TRBJ1-4; tentatively, D is TRBD1 (6 bases). V lost 4 bases and J lost 6, with 16 bases in between. The CDR3 sequence is 15 residues long. Germline V gene sequence: CDR1 SGHRS, CDR2 YFSETQ.

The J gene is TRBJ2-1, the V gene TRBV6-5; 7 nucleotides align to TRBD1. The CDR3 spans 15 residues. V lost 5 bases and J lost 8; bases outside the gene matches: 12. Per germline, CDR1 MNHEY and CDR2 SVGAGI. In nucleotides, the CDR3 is TGTGCCAGCAGTAAATTGCCCGGGACAGACGATGAGCAGTTCTTC. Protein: CASSKLPGTDDEQFF.

This CDR3 is CASSFPGLMNTEAFF. DNA for the CDR3: TGTGCCAGCAGTTTCCCGGGACTCATGAACACTGAAGCTTTCTTT. The chain joins TRBV6-2 or TRBV6-3 to TRBJ1-1; possible D gene TRBD1, 5 bases. Trimming left V 4 bases short and J 0 bases short, with 12 bases between. This CDR3 contains 15 residues. Germline V gives CDR1 MNHEY, CDR2 SVGEGT.

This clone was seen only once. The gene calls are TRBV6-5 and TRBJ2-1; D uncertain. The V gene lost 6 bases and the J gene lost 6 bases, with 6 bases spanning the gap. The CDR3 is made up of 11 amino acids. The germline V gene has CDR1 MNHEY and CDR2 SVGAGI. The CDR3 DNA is TGTGCCAGCAGCCCCGGCAATGAGCAGTTCTTC. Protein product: CASSPGNEQFF.

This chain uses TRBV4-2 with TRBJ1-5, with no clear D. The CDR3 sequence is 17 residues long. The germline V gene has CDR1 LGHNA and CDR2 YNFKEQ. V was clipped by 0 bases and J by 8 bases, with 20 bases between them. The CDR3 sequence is CASSQDSGTPLGEPQHF. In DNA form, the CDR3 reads TGTGCCAGCAGCCAAGATTCGGGTACCCCCCTCGGTGAGCCCCAGCATTTT.

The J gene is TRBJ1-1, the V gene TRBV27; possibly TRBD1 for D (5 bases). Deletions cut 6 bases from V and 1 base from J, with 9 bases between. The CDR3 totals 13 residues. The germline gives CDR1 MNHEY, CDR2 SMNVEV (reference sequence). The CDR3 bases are TGTGCCAGCAGGGGCAGGGAGAACACTGAAGCTTTCTTT. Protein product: CASRGRENTEAFF.

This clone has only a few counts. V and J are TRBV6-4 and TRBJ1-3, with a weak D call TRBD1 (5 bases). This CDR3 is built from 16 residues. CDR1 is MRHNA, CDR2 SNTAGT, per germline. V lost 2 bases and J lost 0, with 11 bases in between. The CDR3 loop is CASSDVQGHSGNTIYF. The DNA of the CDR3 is TGTGCCAGCAGTGACGTCCAGGGCCACTCTGGAAACACCATATATTTT.